The 18 T cell receptor beta chains below come from one sample, sequenced in a study of Graves' ophthalmopathy and Graves' hyperthyroidism. RNA transcripts were the template, and TCR beta CDR3 regions were amplified from them. HTBI-primed first-round RT-PCR preceded second-round multiplex PCR. One entry per CDR3 protein, called by TCRdb with MiXCR from the multiplex PCR reads. The repertoire holds 580,000 or so distinct CDR3 sequences, with approximately 35% as singletons. The sample was peripheral blood or thyroid tissue (not recorded which). All receptors derive from an adult man with Graves' hyperthyroidism.

This clonotype was recorded many times. The V and J genes are TRBV2 and TRBJ1-6; 9 positions match TRBD1. CDR3 length equals 14 residues. J gave up 10 bases and V 4 bases, and 5 bases lay outside the gene matches. Germline loops: CDR1 SNHLY, CDR2 FYNNEI. The CDR3 coding sequence is TGTGCCAGCAGTGCGGGACAGGGTAACTCACCCCTCCACTTT. Encoded protein: CASSAGQGNSPLHF.

V is TRBV9 and J is TRBJ2-6; 15 bases align to TRBD2. CDR3 size: 19 residues. Germline V gene lookup returns CDR1 SGDLS and CDR2 YYNGEE. V lost 8 bases to trimming and J lost 2 bases; unmatched junction nucleotides: 11. The CDR3 is CASSMPRTSGRAGANVLTF. In nucleotides, the CDR3 is TGTGCCAGTAGTATGCCCCGGACTAGCGGGAGGGCTGGGGCCAACGTCCTGACTTTC.

This clonotype was detected a few times. The chain employs TRBV28 and TRBJ2-7; TRBD1 agrees at 7 bases. Germline V gene lookup returns CDR1 MDHEN and CDR2 SYDVKM. The CDR3 spans 14 residues. V dropped 5 bases and J dropped 2; count of bases not matched to a gene: 6. The CDR3 region is CASSKTGRTYEQYF. CDR3 DNA: TGTGCCAGCAGTAAGACAGGGCGGACCTACGAGCAGTACTTC.

This clonotype was seen at least ten times. This chain's CDR3 is CASTLGVGYEQYF. The CDR3 nucleotides read TGTGCCAGCACCTTGGGCGTCGGCTACGAGCAGTACTTC. The chain joins TRBV7-6 to TRBJ2-7; D uncertain. Per the germline V gene, CDR1 is SGHVS and CDR2 is FNYEAQ. Trimming removed 7 bases from V and 3 bases from J, with 13 bases in between. The CDR3 has 13 residues.

This clonotype occurred many times. The chain carries TRBV4-2 and TRBJ1-2, with 7 bases identical to TRBD1. The junction had 9 bases not matched to a gene; V was cut back by 5 bases and J by 3 bases. CDR3 length: 15 amino acids. CDR1 and CDR2 (germline): LGHNA, YNFKEQ. The CDR3, as DNA: TGTGCCAGCAGCTCCGACTACAGGGGCTACTATGGCTACACCTTC. The encoded protein is CASSSDYRGYYGYTF.

This clonotype was counted many times. This chain uses TRBV6-5 with TRBJ1-5, with D perhaps TRBD1 (5 bases). This CDR3 region has 11 residues. V was clipped by 10 bases and J by 5 bases, with 9 bases between them. Germline V CDR1 and CDR2: MNHEY, SVGAGI. In nucleotides, the CDR3 is TGTGCCACCGGAGGGGATCAGCCCCAGCATTTT. Amino acid sequence: CATGGDQPQHF.

The rearrangement joins TRBV9 to TRBJ1-1; 9 bases agree with TRBD1. This CDR3 is built from 17 residues. The germline CDR1 and CDR2 sequences are SGDLS and YYNGEE. Trimming took 0 bases from V and 1 from J; bases not matched to a gene: 7. The CDR3 DNA follows: TGTGCCAGCAGCGTAGACCCCGCGGGACAGGGGAACACTGAAGCTTTCTTT. This sequence encodes CASSVDPAGQGNTEAFF.

This chain links TRBV2 with TRBJ1-6; a possible D gene is TRBD1 (5 bases). V dropped 6 bases and J dropped 6 bases, with 18 bases sitting between them. Germline V gene data show CDR1 as SNHLY and CDR2 as FYNNEI. The CDR3 is made up of 16 amino acids. CDR3: CASSLGAGLGNSPLHF. The CDR3 region has the DNA TGTGCCAGCAGCTTAGGAGCGGGGCTTGGTAATTCACCCCTCCACTTT.

The chain couples TRBV6-6 to TRBJ1-2, with 12 bases fitting TRBD1. There are 17 residues in the CDR3. Unmatched junction bases numbered 9, after V lost 0 bases and J lost 7 bases. From germline, CDR1 is MNHNY and CDR2 SVGAGI (reference sequence). CDR3 sequence reads: CASSYSISGQGARGYTF. CDR3 sequence (DNA): TGTGCCAGCAGTTACTCGATTTCGGGACAGGGGGCGCGTGGCTACACCTTC.

This clonotype occurred a few times. The chain is built from TRBV4-1 and TRBJ1-2, with 8 bases that match TRBD1. This CDR3 has 19 residues. The germline V gene has CDR1 MGHRA and CDR2 YSYEKL. The J segment lost 7 bases and the V segment lost 2 bases, leaving 21 bases of the junction unmatched. The CDR3: CASSQSGSGGWTSGSGYTF. CDR3 DNA sequence: TGCGCCAGCAGCCAAAGTGGATCAGGGGGCTGGACGAGTGGATCTGGCTACACCTTC.

The chain links TRBV12-3 or TRBV12-4 to TRBJ2-3, with no clear D. The CDR3 spans 11 residues. The germline V and J ends were trimmed by 6 bases and 2 bases, with 3 bases remaining between them. CDR3 sequence (DNA): TGTGCCAGCAGCGCCACAGATACGCAGTATTTT. Amino acids: CASSATDTQYF.

The sample holds a few counts of this clonotype. This chain connects TRBV20-1 to TRBJ1-2; D gene uncertain. Trimming cost V 3 bases and J 8 bases, with 7 bases left between them. There are 10 residues in the CDR3. Germline loops: CDR1 DFQATT, CDR2 SNEGSKA (reference sequence). CDR3 loop: CSASLRGYTF. The CDR3 nucleotides read TGCAGTGCTAGCCTAAGAGGCTACACCTTC.

This clonotype has at least ten counts. At one end the junction does not follow the germline gene, possibly because of a read error. The V and J genes are TRBV7-7 and TRBJ1-2, with D hard to call. The CDR3 is made up of 14 amino acids. Germline lookup yields CDR1 SSHAT and CDR2 FNYEAQ (reference sequence). This CDR3 is CASSLLLELGGYTF. The CDR3 region has the DNA TGTGCTAGCAGCCTCCTATTGGAGTTGGGTGGCTACACCTTC.

With respect to this clonotype: A read error may explain this, as a much larger clone is one base away. The gene calls are TRBV7-9 and TRBJ2-7; 9 positions agree with TRBD1. After removal of 1 base from V and 0 bases from J, the junction contained 10 bases not matched to a gene. This CDR3 comprises 18 residues. Germline-derived CDR1 and CDR2 are SEHNR and FQNEAQ (reference sequence). The CDR3 DNA reads as TGTGCCAGCAGCTTAGTCAGGACAGGGGTTGGGGCCTCCTACGAGCAGTACTTC. This gives the protein CASSLVRTGVGASYEQYF.

With regard to this clonotype: A much larger clone is a single base away; this may be a read error. J is TRBJ2-6 and V is TRBV2, with D hard to call. This CDR3 is 17 amino acids long. Germline CDR1 reads SNHLY; CDR2 reads FYNNEI. Trimming took 3 bases from V and 3 from J, leaving 15 bases between them. CDR3: CASSDALWARGANVLTF. The CDR3, as DNA: TGTGCCAGCAGTGATGCCCTGTGGGCCCGTGGGGCCAACGTCCTGACTTTC. The whole variable domain, remainder taken from reference TRBV2 and TRBJ2-6, is EPEVTQTPSHQVTQMGQEVILRCVPISNHLYFYWYRQILGQKVEFLVSFYNNEISEKSEIFDDQFSVERPDGSNFTLKIRSTKLEDSAMYFCASSDALWARGANVLTFGAGSRLTVL.

The chain recombines TRBV6-1 with TRBJ1-5; 7 bases fit TRBD1. This CDR3 spans 15 amino acids. After removal of 7 bases from V and 3 bases from J, the junction contained 9 bases not matched to a gene. The germline CDR1 and CDR2 sequences are MNHNS and SASEGT. CDR3 in amino acids: CASKSPGGPNQPQHF. CDR3 sequence (DNA): TGTGCCAGCAAAAGTCCAGGGGGACCCAATCAGCCCCAGCATTTT.

About this clonotype: The junction departs from germline at one end; a sequencing error may be responsible. The chain is built from TRBV7-9 and TRBJ2-2; D possibly uses TRBD1 or TRBD2 (7 bases each). The CDR3 length is 11 residues. Germline assignment: CDR1 SEHNR and CDR2 FQNEAQ (reference sequence). For the CDR3, the DNA is TGTGCCAGCAGCCAGGGGGGGGACCTGTTTTTT. This gives the protein CASSQGGDLFF.

The chain joins TRBV12-5 to TRBJ1-2; D uncertain. The CDR3 runs to 15 residues. CDR1 LGHNT and CDR2 FRNRAP come from the germline V gene. The V and J ends lost 5 bases and 2 bases respectively, with 15 bases between them. CDR3 sequence (DNA): TGTGCTAGTGGTCCCACGGGGTACCCCAACTATGGCTACACCTTC. Translated: CASGPTGYPNYGYTF.